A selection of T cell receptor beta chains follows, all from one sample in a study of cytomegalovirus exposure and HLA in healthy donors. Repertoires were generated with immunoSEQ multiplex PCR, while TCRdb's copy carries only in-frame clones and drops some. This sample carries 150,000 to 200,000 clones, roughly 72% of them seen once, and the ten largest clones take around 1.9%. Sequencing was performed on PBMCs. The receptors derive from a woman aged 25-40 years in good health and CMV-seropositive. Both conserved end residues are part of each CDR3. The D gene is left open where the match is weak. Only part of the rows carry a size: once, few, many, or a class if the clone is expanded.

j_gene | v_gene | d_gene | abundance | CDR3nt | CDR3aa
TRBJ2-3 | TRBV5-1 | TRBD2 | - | TGCGCCAGCAGCTTGGGGTCTAGCGGGGGCACAGATACGCAGTATTTT | CASSLGSSGGTDTQYF
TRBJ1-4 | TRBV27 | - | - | TGTGCCAGCAGTTTCCTGACAGGCGGTAGTGAAAAACTGTTTTTT | CASSFLTGGSEKLFF
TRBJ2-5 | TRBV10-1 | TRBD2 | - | TGCGCCAGCAGTGAACTTGTAGCGGGGGGACTATACTTC | CASSELVAGGLYF
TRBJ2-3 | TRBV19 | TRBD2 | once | TGTGCCAGTAGTACCCACTCTAGCGGGGCGGTCACAGATACGCAGTATTTT | CASSTHSSGAVTDTQYF
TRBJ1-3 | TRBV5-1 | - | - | TGCGCCAGCAGCTTAAACCAGAACTCTGGAAACACCATATATTTT | CASSLNQNSGNTIYF
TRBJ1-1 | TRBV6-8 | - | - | TGTGCCAGCCAACAGGTCGAAGCTTTCTTT | CASQQVEAFF
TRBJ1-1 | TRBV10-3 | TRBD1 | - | TGTGCCATCAGTGAGCTCAGGGGGAATTTCACTGAAGCTTTCTTT | CAISELRGNFTEAFF
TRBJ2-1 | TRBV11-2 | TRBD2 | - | TGTGCCAGCAGGAGACTAGCGGGGGGGATCAACAATGAGCAGTTCTTC | CASRRLAGGINNEQFF
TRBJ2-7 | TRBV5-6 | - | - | TGTGCCAGCAGCTTGTGGTATGGGAGGAACTACGAGCAGTACTTC | CASSLWYGRNYEQYF
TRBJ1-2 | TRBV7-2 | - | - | TGTGCCAGCAGCTTAGGTACAGGTGGCGGCTACACCTTC | CASSLGTGGGYTF
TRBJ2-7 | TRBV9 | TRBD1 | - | TGTGCCAGCAGCGAAGGGACAGGGCGTGCCTACGAGCAGTACTTC | CASSEGTGRAYEQYF
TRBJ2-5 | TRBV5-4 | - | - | TGTGCCAGCAGCCCCAGTTTAAAAAAAGAGACCCAGTACTTC | CASSPSLKKETQYF
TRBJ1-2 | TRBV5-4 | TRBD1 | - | TGTGCCAGCAGCCCACAGGGGAAGAATGGCTACACCTTC | CASSPQGKNGYTF
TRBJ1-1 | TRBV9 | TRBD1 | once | TGTGCCAGCAGCGTACCGGACAGGTTAAACACTGAAGCTTTCTTT | CASSVPDRLNTEAFF
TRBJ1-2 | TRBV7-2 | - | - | TGTGCCAGCAGCTTAAGAGTTAACTATGGCTACACCTTC | CASSLRVNYGYTF
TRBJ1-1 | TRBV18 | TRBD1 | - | TGTGCCAGCTCACCCCCGACAGGGGGCAGGACTGAAGCTTTCTTT | CASSPPTGGRTEAFF
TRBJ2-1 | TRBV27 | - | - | TGTGCCAGCAGTATCCAGGGATACAATGAGCAGTTCTTC | CASSIQGYNEQFF
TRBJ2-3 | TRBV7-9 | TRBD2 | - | TGTGCCAGCAGCTGGGGAGCGGGGGGGCGGATTACCGCAGATACGCAGTATTTT | CASSWGAGGRITADTQYF
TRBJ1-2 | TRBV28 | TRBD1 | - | TGTGCCAGCAGGCCAGTCCGGGACAGGAACTATGGCTACACCTTC | CASRPVRDRNYGYTF
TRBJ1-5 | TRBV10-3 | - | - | TGTGCCATCAGTGAGTCGAGGTCTCAGCCCCAGCATTTT | CAISESRSQPQHF
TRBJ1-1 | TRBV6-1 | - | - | TGTGCCAGCAGCCCCACAGGGTTTGAAGCTTTCTTT | CASSPTGFEAFF
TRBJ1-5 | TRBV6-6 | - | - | TGTGCCAGCAGTTATCGTGGGGGGACGAGCAATCAGCCCCAGCATTTT | CASSYRGGTSNQPQHF
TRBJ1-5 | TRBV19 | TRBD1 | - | TGTGCCAGTAGTTCCCGGACAGGATTGGGATTTAATCAGCCCCAGCATTTT | CASSSRTGLGFNQPQHF
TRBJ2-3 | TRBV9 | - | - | TGTGCCAGCAGCGTAGGCCCAGCGGACACAGATACGCAGTATTTT | CASSVGPADTDTQYF
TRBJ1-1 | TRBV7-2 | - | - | TGTGCCAGCAGCGCGGTTCCCTTGACTGAAGCTTTCTTT | CASSAVPLTEAFF
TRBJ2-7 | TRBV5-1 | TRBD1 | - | TGCGCCAGCAGCCGGGGGACAGGGGCTCTCGAGCAGTACTTC | CASSRGTGALEQYF
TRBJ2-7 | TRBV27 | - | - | TGTGCCAGCAGAGACCTTCAGAGGATCTACGAGCAGTACTTC | CASRDLQRIYEQYF
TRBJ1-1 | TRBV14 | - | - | TGTGCCAGCAGCCAAGTCAGGGGCTTCACTGAAGCTTTCTTT | CASSQVRGFTEAFF
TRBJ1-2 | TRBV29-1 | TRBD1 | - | TGCAGCGTTGATATGGGCAGGGGGCGAGGCTACACCTTC | CSVDMGRGRGYTF
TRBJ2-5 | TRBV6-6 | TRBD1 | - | TGTGCCAGCAGTTACGGACAGGGTCAAGAGACCCAGTACTTC | CASSYGQGQETQYF
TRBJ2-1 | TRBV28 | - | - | TGTGCCAGCAGTTCTTATAATGAGCAGTTCTTC | CASSSYNEQFF
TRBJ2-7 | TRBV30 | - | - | TGTGCCTGGAGTAGCGGCGGAGTGATCTACGAGCAGTACTTC | CAWSSGGVIYEQYF
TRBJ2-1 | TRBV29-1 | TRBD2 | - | TGCAGCGTTGGAGGCCGGACTAGCGGGAGGGTTTCCTACAATGAGCAGTTCTTC | CSVGGRTSGRVSYNEQFF
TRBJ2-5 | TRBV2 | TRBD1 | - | TGTGCCAGCGGACAGGAGGAGACCCAGTACTTC | CASGQEETQYF
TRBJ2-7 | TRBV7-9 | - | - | TGTGCCAGCAGCTTGGACAGCCTCTCCTACGAGCAGTACTTC | CASSLDSLSYEQYF
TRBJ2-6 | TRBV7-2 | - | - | TGTGCCAGCAGCTTATCGTTCTTCGGGGCCAACGTCCTGACTTTC | CASSLSFFGANVLTF